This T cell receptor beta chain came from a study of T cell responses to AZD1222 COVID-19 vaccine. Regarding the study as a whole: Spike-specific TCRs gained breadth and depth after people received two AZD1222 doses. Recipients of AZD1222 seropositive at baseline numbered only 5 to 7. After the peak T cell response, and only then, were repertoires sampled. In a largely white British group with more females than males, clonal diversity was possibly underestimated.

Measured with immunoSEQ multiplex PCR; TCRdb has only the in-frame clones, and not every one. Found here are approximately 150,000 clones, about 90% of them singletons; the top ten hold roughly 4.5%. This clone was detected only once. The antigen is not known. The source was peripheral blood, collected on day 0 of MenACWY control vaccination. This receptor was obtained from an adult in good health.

The chain's CDR3 is CSVEKAVEQFF. CDR3 in DNA: TGCAGCGTTGAAAAAGCGGTAGAGCAGTTCTTC. The genes are TRBV29-1 and TRBJ2-1; maybe TRBD2 (5 bases). V lost 2 bases, J lost 10 bases, and 9 bases lay in between. The CDR3 is 11 amino acids. Germline V gene sequence: CDR1 SQVTM, CDR2 ANQGSEA.